The 6 T cell receptor beta chains reported below all come from one sample, sequenced in a study of blood T cell repertoires in COVID-19. Sequenced by immunoSEQ multiplex PCR; TCRdb stores in-frame clones only, minus some. The sample holds about 59,000 clones, more than 75% seen once. The sample was peripheral blood. The receptors shown here come from a man aged 55 to 70 with active or convalescent COVID-19.

This chain joins TRBV7-3 and TRBJ2-7; no clear D gene. This CDR3 region has 13 residues. Germline V CDR1 and CDR2: SGHTA, FQGTGA. V was clipped by 3 bases and J by 1 base, with 7 bases between them. The CDR3 is CASSLRRSYEQYF. CDR3 in DNA: TGTGCCAGCAGCTTGAGGAGATCCTACGAGCAGTACTTC.

CDR3 protein: CASSLPGQGNTEAFF. The CDR3 coding sequence is TGTGCCAGCAGCCTTCCGGGACAGGGTAACACTGAAGCTTTCTTT. The chain couples TRBV5-4 to TRBJ1-1; the match to TRBD1 covers 9 bases. CDR1 is SGHNT, CDR2 YYREEE, per germline (reference sequence). The length of the CDR3 is 15 residues. V shed 4 bases and J 2 bases; nucleotides not matched to a gene: 6. The entire variable domain, with the rest obtained from reference TRBV5-4 and TRBJ1-1, is as follows: ETGVTQSPTHLIKTRGQQVTLRCSSQSGHNTVSWYQQALGQGPQFIFQYYREEENGRGNFPPRFSGLQFPNYSSELNVNALELDDSALYLCASSLPGQGNTEAFFGQGTRLTVV.

This chain joins TRBV6-5 and TRBJ1-1; 9 nucleotides align to TRBD1. This CDR3 comprises 15 residues. The V gene end was trimmed by 10 bases and the J gene end by 5 bases; junction bases not matched to a gene: 14. CDR1 is MNHEY, CDR2 SVGAGI, per germline. In DNA form, the CDR3 reads TGTGCCACCAACGAACCGGGACAGGGTAAGACTGAAGCTTTCTTT. Translating gives CATNEPGQGKTEAFF.

The V gene is TRBV7-6, the J gene TRBJ2-4; a weak D match, TRBD2 (5 bases). Per germline, CDR1 SGHVS and CDR2 FNYEAQ. Trimming cost V 1 base and J 7 bases, with 23 bases left between them. The CDR3 has 18 residues. CDR3 sequence reads: CASSLGLDGKASRNIQYF. The CDR3 bases are TGTGCCAGCAGCTTAGGACTGGACGGAAAGGCTAGCAGGAACATTCAGTACTTC.

This clone was seen only once. The gene calls are TRBV18 and TRBJ1-1; D not certain. Deletions cut 3 bases from V and 4 bases from J, with 9 bases between. The CDR3 totals 13 residues. Germline values: CDR1 KGHSH, CDR2 LQKENI. CDR3 DNA: TGTGCCAGCTCACCCAAGTCAGGCACTGAAGCTTTCTTT. It yields the protein CASSPKSGTEAFF.

This chain links TRBV4-3 with TRBJ1-2; the match to TRBD1 covers 9 bases. Trimming took 2 bases from V and 2 from J; bases not matched to a gene: 3. From germline, CDR1 is LGHNA and CDR2 YSLEER. The CDR3 is 15 amino acids. The CDR3, as DNA: TGCGCCAGCAGCCAAAACAGGGGGCCGAACTATGGCTACACCTTC. It codes for CASSQNRGPNYGYTF.